This T cell receptor beta chain was observed in a study of blood T cell repertoires in COVID-19 (dated by TCRdb to 2018 to 2021). Some background on the complete study: The collaborator samples originated in the United States, Italy and Spain and spanned the acute and convalescent phases of COVID-19. The material from the prospective study consisted of cDNA or gDNA derived from T cells, B-cell-depleted T cells, or PBMCs. The dataset comprised deeply sampled blood TCRbeta repertoires from subjects exposed to, actively infected with, or recovered from COVID-19. The repertoires were released in a freely available public database meant as a resource for research on the immune response to SARS-CoV-2. The samples were drawn from two sources: the first 160 participants of the ongoing ImmuneRACE study, and 1,254 subjects contributed by 6 global collaborators. Sample metadata almost always included a de-identified subject ID, COVID-19 status, age in years and sex. Where available, HLA class I and class II types were obtained from metadata supplied by the sample provider rather than from assay-based typing. Paper-wide results and their limitations: The quantity of clinical and demographic metadata differed by source and by participant and was supplied without curation.

Whole blood was collected in K2EDTA tubes by collaborating institutions according to the institutions' own protocols. Collaborator samples were shipped for TCRbeta analysis as frozen whole blood, isolated PBMCs, or DNA extracted from either sample type. The CDR3 goes from the cysteine to the phenylalanine over 12 residues. Only the CDR3 region is kept as DNA, spanning 36 bases read in frame from base 1. The V and J ends are trimmed by 3 bases and 4 bases, leaving 7 bases between them. TCRbeta CDR3 regions were amplified from genomic DNA using the immunoSEQ Assay, a bias-controlled multiplex PCR. The original pipeline was this. Within the assay, amplification of reference gene primers was used to estimate how many nucleated cells each sample contained. To quantify the absolute abundance of each unique TCRbeta CDR3 rearrangement, sequence reads were collapsed and filtered. For each sample, productive Simpson clonality was calculated as the square root of Simpson's diversity index across productive rearrangements. This immuneACCESS table, as held by TCRdb, lists in-frame sequences with V and J called but not all clones. Of the missing ones, under half trace to an unresolved V gene in checked studies; the others have no known cause. That table supplies the V and J calls and clone size; D and trimming were determined from the DNA. In this sample the table shows some 230,000 clones, about 86% of which occur a single time. The top ten clonotypes cover about 2.3% of the sample.

As to this clone: This clone's antigen is unknown. No quality values exist for individual bases; no much larger clone is one base distant.

Sequenced sample: peripheral blood. This TCR was sampled from a woman aged 60-70 years with acute or convalescent COVID-19. The chain uses TRBV12-3 or TRBV12-4 and TRBJ2-7; no D gene is confidently identified. The bases are TGTGCCAGCAGTTTTGGAGCGTACGAGCAGTACTTC. It codes for CASSFGAYEQYF.